This T cell receptor (beta chain) emerged from a study of T cell responses to AZD1222 COVID-19 vaccine. Study conclusions and caveats: Unmutated variant regions reportedly attract nearly half of all spike-specific TCRs.

Generated by immunoSEQ multiplex PCR, the TCRdb table keeps only in-frame clones and is missing some. Here the sample spans approximately 150,000 clones, over 90% being singletons. This CDR3 comprises 15 residues. V was shortened by 6 bases and J by 0 bases, with 15 bases between the two germline ends. The germline CDR1 and CDR2 sequences are LNHDA and SQIVND (reference sequence). With regard to this clone: Its antigen remains unidentified.

The chain is built from TRBV19 and TRBJ2-7, with D maybe TRBD1 (6 bases). Sequences were derived from peripheral blood, sampled on day 0 of MenACWY control vaccination. The receptor comes from an adult in good health. The CDR3 loop reads CASRPDSFSSYEQYF. The CDR3 DNA follows: TGTGCCAGTAGACCGGACAGCTTTAGCTCCTACGAGCAGTACTTC. Drawing the rest from reference TRBV19 and TRBJ2-7, the complete variable domain is DGGITQSPKYLFRKEGQNVTLSCEQNLNHDAMYWYRQDPGQGLRLIYYSQIVNDFQKGDIAEGYSVSREKKESFPLTVTSAQKNPTAFYLCASRPDSFSSYEQYFGPGTRLTVT.